This T cell receptor (beta chain) was captured in a study of T-cell memory formation after mild COVID-19. The CDR3 totals 15 residues. V shed 3 bases and J shed 2 bases, with 12 bases lying between them. Germline CDR1 SEHNR, CDR2 FQNEAQ (reference sequence). Barcoded TCR alpha and TCR beta cDNA libraries with UMIs came from 5'RACE using constant-segment primers. Each CDR3 protein is one row after TCRdb ran MiXCR on the 5' RACE reads. The repertoire holds a few hundred thousand distinct CDR3 sequences, with about 16% as singletons. Worth noting for this clonotype: Its antigen is not known.

Study-level findings and limits: Confirmation of SARS-CoV-2 specificity was lacking for second-wave clones peaking day 37. CD8+ contracting clones occupied EMRA, while CD4+ ones occupied mainly CM and EM.

Sample: PBMCs or a T cell subset sorted from them (not recorded which). The receptor comes from a man younger than 35 who had mild COVID-19 (a few samples of this study predate the infection). Cell type and time point are not known. The rearrangement links TRBV7-9 to TRBJ2-3, with D possibly being TRBD2 (7 bases). CDR3 coding DNA: TGTGCCAGCAGCTTTGCGGGGGCCCTCACAGATACGCAGTATTTT. The encoded protein is CASSFAGALTDTQYF.